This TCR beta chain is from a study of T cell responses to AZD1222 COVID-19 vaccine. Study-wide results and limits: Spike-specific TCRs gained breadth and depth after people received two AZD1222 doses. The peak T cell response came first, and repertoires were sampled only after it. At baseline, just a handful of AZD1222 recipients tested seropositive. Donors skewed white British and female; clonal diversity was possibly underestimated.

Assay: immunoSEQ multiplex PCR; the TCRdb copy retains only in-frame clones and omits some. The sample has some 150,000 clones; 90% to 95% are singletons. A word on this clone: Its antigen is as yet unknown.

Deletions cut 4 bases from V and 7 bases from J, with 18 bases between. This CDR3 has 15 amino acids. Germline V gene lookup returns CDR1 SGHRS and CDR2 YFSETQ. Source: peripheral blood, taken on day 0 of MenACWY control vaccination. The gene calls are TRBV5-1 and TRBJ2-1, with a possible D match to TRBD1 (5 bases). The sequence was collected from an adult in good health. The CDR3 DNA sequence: TGCGCCAGCAGCGAGCCGCCGCAGGGAAAAAATGAGCAGTTCTTC. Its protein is CASSEPPQGKNEQFF.